This T cell receptor beta chain originates from a study of blood T cell repertoires in COVID-19. Study information: Sites across the United States, Italy and Spain contributed samples from acute and convalescent COVID-19. The analysed material was cDNA or gDNA that came from T cells, B-cell-depleted T cells, or PBMCs.

Per the original methods: Reference gene primer amplification gave nucleated cell count estimates. TCRdb's table, derived via immunoSEQ multiplex PCR, lists solely in-frame clones and lacks some. Clone size and the V and J calls come from that table; the DNA yielded D and trimming. In the table there are around 190,000 clones, less than 80% of which are singletons. CDR1 is MDHEN and CDR2 is SYDVKM in the germline V gene. Trimming pared 7 bases from V and 0 bases from J, leaving 15 bases between. The CDR3 runs 15 residues. This clone was seen only a few times. The receptor was derived from a woman aged 45-65 years with acute or convalescent COVID-19. J is TRBJ1-1 and V is TRBV28, with D tentatively TRBD1 (6 bases). The sample was peripheral blood. CDR3 DNA sequence: TGTGCCAGCACCTTGACAGGAATCATGAACACTGAAGCTTTCTTT. Its protein product is CASTLTGIMNTEAFF.